This entry lists 17 T cell receptor beta chains sequenced from one sample in a study of shared clonotypes between healthy human individuals. Method: immunoSEQ multiplex PCR; TCRdb's copy keeps in-frame clones and lacks some. In the table there are a few million clones, about 93% of which are singletons. Naive CD8 cells lacked CD45RO and underwent positive selection for CCR7, leaving out terminally differentiated effector memory CD45RA+ cells. Sequencing was done on a sample of naive CD8+ T cells from PBMCs. The receptors here all came from a man aged 18 to 30 in good health. Some clones in this sample may be carry-over from other donors' samples.

This clone was found a few times. The chain carries TRBV7-9 and TRBJ1-2; 10 nucleotides line up with TRBD1. Looked up from germline, CDR1 is SEHNR and CDR2 is FQNEAQ (reference sequence). The J segment lost 1 base and the V segment lost 5 bases, leaving 4 bases of the junction unmatched. This CDR3 spans 15 amino acids. The CDR3, as DNA: TGTGCCAGCAGCATTGGGACAGGGGATAACTATGGCTACACCTTC. It specifies CASSIGTGDNYGYTF.

The chain combines TRBV9 with TRBJ2-4; D gene unclear. CDR3 length: 13 residues. V lost 2 bases to trimming and J lost 7 bases, with 10 bases between them. The germline V gene has CDR1 SGDLS and CDR2 YYNGEE. The CDR3 loop reads CASSVDGLNIQYF. CDR3 nucleotides: TGTGCCAGCAGCGTCGACGGGCTCAACATTCAGTACTTC.

This clone was counted once. This chain uses TRBV28 with TRBJ2-7, with 10 bases lining up with TRBD1. J was trimmed by 5 bases and V by 1 base; bases with no gene match: 5. Germline-derived CDR1 and CDR2 are MDHEN and SYDVKM. CDR3 length equals 15 residues. The CDR3 sequence is CASSLLRTGGNEQYF. The CDR3 nucleotides read TGTGCCAGCAGTTTATTGAGGACAGGGGGTAACGAGCAGTACTTC.

Only one count was recorded for this clone. This chain joins TRBV2 and TRBJ2-7; D perhaps matches TRBD2 (6 bases). V was shortened by 2 bases and J by 6 bases, with 14 bases between the two germline ends. The V gene's germline CDR1 is SNHLY and CDR2 FYNNEI. The CDR3 extends over 14 amino acids. The CDR3 DNA sequence: TGTGCCAGCAGTGAAAAATTCGGGGGTGGCGAGCAGTACTTC. Translated: CASSEKFGGGEQYF.

The rearrangement links TRBV5-4 to TRBJ2-1, with 11 bases fitting TRBD1. Trimming cost V 0 bases and J 2 bases; bases outside gene matches: 4. Germline lookup yields CDR1 SGHNT and CDR2 YYREEE (reference sequence). There are 17 residues in the CDR3. The CDR3 coding sequence is TGTGCCAGCAGCTTGGCGCCGGGACAGGGGGCCTACAATGAGCAGTTCTTC. This encodes CASSLAPGQGAYNEQFF.

The gene calls are TRBV10-2 and TRBJ2-7; 7 bases map to TRBD1. V lost 10 bases and J lost 5; bases outside the gene matches: 5. The CDR3 extends over 11 amino acids. CDR1 WSHSY and CDR2 SAAADI come from the germline V gene. The CDR3: CATATGNEQYF. The DNA of the CDR3 is TGCGCCACCGCGACAGGGAACGAGCAGTACTTC.

This clone has just one count. V usage is TRBV6-1 and J usage is TRBJ1-5; D unresolved. CDR1 and CDR2 (germline): MNHNS, SASEGT. The CDR3 is made up of 15 amino acids. V shed 2 bases and J shed 3 bases, with 11 bases lying between them. CDR3 sequence: CASSEWNTSNQPQHF. The DNA for the CDR3 is TGTGCCAGCAGTGAATGGAACACCTCCAATCAGCCCCAGCATTTT.

V gene TRBV14 combines with J gene TRBJ2-1, with D tentatively TRBD1 (6 bases). The ends were cut back, 2 bases at V and 10 bases at J, with 18 bases in the middle. Per germline, CDR1 SGHDN and CDR2 FVKESK. The CDR3 consists of 15 residues. CDR3 bases: TGTGCCAGCAGCCAATTCCGGGACACCCAGTGGGAGCAGTTCTTC. It is translated as CASSQFRDTQWEQFF.

A few counts support this clone. V is TRBV7-9 and J is TRBJ2-7; no clear D gene. Germline-derived CDR1 and CDR2 are SEHNR and FQNEAQ (reference sequence). The CDR3 is 13 residues long. V was shortened by 4 bases and J by 2 bases, with 9 bases between the two germline ends. Here the CDR3 reads CASSSGPPYEQYF. The CDR3 region has the DNA TGTGCCAGCAGCTCTGGACCGCCCTACGAGCAGTACTTC.

This chain uses TRBV9 with TRBJ2-3, with 11 bases identical to TRBD2. The J segment lost 0 bases and the V segment lost 7 bases, leaving 7 bases of the junction unmatched. Germline loops: CDR1 SGDLS, CDR2 YYNGEE. The CDR3 is 16 amino acids. The CDR3 bases are TGTGCCAGCTCGGCTAGCGGGAGGACTAGCACAGATACGCAGTATTTT. Its protein product is CASSASGRTSTDTQYF.

For this clone: No conserved phenylalanine or tryptophan is present at the end of the CDR3, so a read error is the likely explanation. It is unclear where the CDR3 begins or ends on the DNA, so no DNA is shown, and the CDR3 is as TCRdb lists it. The chain couples TRBV28 to TRBJ1-2. Looked up from germline, CDR1 is MDHEN and CDR2 is SYDVKM. The CDR3 is made up of 13 amino acids, end residues included. The CDR3 protein is CASSFRGPGRGSL.

The rearrangement links TRBV9 to TRBJ2-3, with D possibly TRBD2 on 6 matching bases. V was clipped by 4 bases and J by 2 bases, with 17 bases between them. CDR3 length equals 16 residues. In germline, CDR1 is SGDLS, CDR2 YYNGEE. Here the CDR3 reads CASSTGLRTFTDTQYF. DNA for the CDR3: TGTGCCAGCAGCACAGGACTACGAACCTTCACAGATACGCAGTATTTT.

The J gene is TRBJ1-1, the V gene TRBV27, with 8 bases fitting TRBD1. The J segment lost 4 bases and the V segment lost 7 bases, leaving 8 bases of the junction unmatched. The CDR3 contains 14 residues. CDR1 is MNHEY, CDR2 SMNVEV, per germline (reference sequence). DNA for the CDR3: TGTGCCAGCAAAACAGGGGGTGGTGGCACTGAAGCTTTCTTT. It is translated as CASKTGGGGTEAFF.

The chain recombines TRBV15 with TRBJ1-3; 7 bases align to TRBD1. Per the germline V gene, CDR1 is LNHNV and CDR2 is YYDKDF (reference sequence). V lost 7 bases and J lost 0; bases outside the gene matches: 18. The CDR3 has 19 amino acids. CDR3 protein: CATKPRDSLIRGSGNTIYF. For the CDR3, the DNA is TGTGCCACCAAGCCACGGGACAGTCTAATTAGGGGCTCTGGAAACACCATATATTTT.

Here the CDR3 reads CASSINQETQYF. In DNA, the CDR3 is TGTGCCAGTAGTATTAACCAAGAGACCCAGTACTTC. V gene TRBV19 combines with J gene TRBJ2-5, with D hard to call. CDR3 length: 12 amino acids. V was clipped by 3 bases and J by 0 bases, with 2 bases between them. Germline V gene lookup returns CDR1 LNHDA and CDR2 SQIVND (reference sequence).

The V gene is TRBV15, the J gene TRBJ2-7, with 7 bases matching TRBD2. This CDR3 comprises 15 residues. V was pared by 0 bases and J by 2 bases, with 4 bases of the junction left unmatched. Germline V gene data show CDR1 as LNHNV and CDR2 as YYDKDF (reference sequence). The CDR3 nucleotides are TGTGCCACCAGCAGAGATGCTAGCGGAACCTACGAGCAGTACTTC. Translating gives CATSRDASGTYEQYF.

The chain joins TRBV5-1 to TRBJ2-1; 7 positions agree with TRBD1. Trimming removed 0 bases from V and 0 bases from J; junction bases left unmatched: 9. The CDR3 totals 18 residues. From germline, CDR1 is SGHRS and CDR2 YFSETQ. For the CDR3, the DNA is TGCGCCAGCAGCTTGGGGGACCTTACAGGGGTCTCCTACAATGAGCAGTTCTTC. The encoded protein is CASSLGDLTGVSYNEQFF. The variable domain in full, completed from reference TRBV5-1 and TRBJ2-1, reads KAGVTQTPRYLIKTRGQQVTLSCSPISGHRSVSWYQQTPGQGLQFLFEYFSETQRNKGNFPGRFSGRQFSNSRSEMNVSTLELGDSALYLCASSLGDLTGVSYNEQFFGPGTRLTVL.